This TCR beta chain was retrieved from a study of human T cells and chemical hapten exposure. TCRdb passed the RACE reads through MiXCR, listing each CDR3 protein once. Of tens of thousands of distinct CDR3 sequences listed, 10% to 14% are singletons. Germline-derived CDR1 and CDR2 are KGHSH and LQKENI. The germline V and J ends were trimmed by 1 base and 3 bases, with 13 bases remaining between them. CDR3 length: 16 residues. Regarding time point: patch test 3, about 24 weeks after DPC sensitization. This sample's treatment: therapeutic diphenylcyclopropenone sensitization with weekly scalp DPC. The clonotype originates from a woman between 45 and 60 years old with alopecia areata. Some clones in this sample may be carry-over from other donors' samples. Here the sequenced sample was whole blood, taken in connection with sensitization to the hapten diphenylcyclopropenone (DPC). The genes are TRBV18 and TRBJ2-1, with D perhaps matching TRBD2 (5 bases). The CDR3 sequence is CASSPLSGSGYNEQFF. CDR3 sequence (DNA): TGTGCCAGCTCACCACTAAGTGGGAGTGGCTACAATGAGCAGTTCTTC.